This TCR beta chain comes out of a study of a mutant IDH1 vaccine in newly diagnosed glioma (dated by TCRdb to the early 2020s). About the investigation overall: Patients received eight vaccinations in weeks 1, 3, 5, 7, 11, 15, 19 and 23, corresponding to visits V03 through V10. Vaccination was initiated 4-6 weeks after radiotherapy alone, or concurrently with temozolomide cycles in the chemotherapy-containing groups. Of the roughly 34 treated patients, around 62% were male and approximately 38% were female, and a mean age of approximately 40 years was recorded. Before enrollment, patients had received standard therapy of radiotherapy alone, temozolomide alone, or radiochemotherapy with temozolomide; most received the combination. Peripheral blood samples were drawn at six visits, namely V03 (baseline), V05, V07, V10, V12 and V13. For exploratory analyses, some 24 treated patients had longitudinal TCRB deep sequencing done wherever samples were available. What the authors observed across the whole study: Pseudoprogression appeared unrelated to alterations in the top peripheral T cell clonotypes detected by TCRB sequencing. Selection of PBMC samples for TCRB deep sequencing was based on availability. According to the authors, sample limitations meant that analyses of patient blood samples could not be reproduced. Immune responses induced by the vaccine were seen in 90% to 95% of patients across multiple MHC alleles.

For this clone: The antigen it binds to is not known. Per-base qualities were not stored, and no clone one base away is much larger.

Interpreted using the paper, the time point label stands for: week 5, during vaccination. Each vaccine dose was 300 ug of a 20-mer mutant IDH1 peptide in Montanide, given subcutaneously with topical imiquimod. The donors had newly diagnosed IDH1-mutant astrocytomas of WHO grade 3 or 4 that showed loss of nuclear ATRX. The samples were drawn from NOA16, a multicentre, single-arm, open-label phase I trial in Germany that tested a mutant IDH1 peptide vaccine in humans for the first time. The DNeasy Blood and Tissue Kit was used to extract genomic DNA from EDTA blood for TCRB sequencing. The CDR3 runs 18 amino acids, cysteine and phenylalanine included. Only the CDR3 region is kept as DNA, spanning 54 bases read in frame from base 1. Sequences SGHRS (CDR1) and YFSETQ (CDR2) are obtained from the germline V gene. The germline V and J ends show losses of 0 bases and 0 bases respectively, and no gene match explains 5 bases of the junction.

Library generation was performed with the immunoSEQ multiplex PCR assay. Following the manufacturer's protocol, the hsTCRB Kit was used to amplify rearranged TCR beta chain sequences. An Illumina MiSeq was used to sequence the TCRB libraries. As for how the authors treated the data: Demultiplexing, trimming and gene mapping were performed with the kit vendor's proprietary platform. TCRdb provides this immuneACCESS table in a form limited to in-frame rearrangements. Some clones are lacking; in checked studies, under half of them reflect an unresolved V gene, and why the rest are absent is not known. V, J and clone size are those of that table, while D and trimming were read from the DNA. This sample is represented by roughly 51,000 clones; 81% of them were singletons. Clones ranked in the top ten supply about 3.4% of the sample.

The sequence was obtained from a man under 40 with glioma. The rearranged chain carries TRBV5-1 and TRBJ1-4, and 10 bases in between align with TRBD1. Sequenced material: PBMCs, taken from a glioma patient whose treatment included an IDH1 peptide vaccine. The DNA reads TGCGCCAGCAGCTTGGGGGACAGGGGAGGCCCAACTAATGAAAAACTGTTTTTT. Its protein product is CASSLGDRGGPTNEKLFF.